The 20 T cell receptor beta chains reported below all come from one sample, sequenced in a study of T-cell reconstitution after alpha-beta-depleted transplantation in children. TCRbeta library construction was performed incorporating unique molecular identifiers. TCRdb re-derived calls from the PCR reads in MiXCR, one entry per CDR3 protein. The data show roughly 120,000 distinct CDR3 sequences, 10% seen once. The specimen comprised PBMCs from the stem cell graft donor, sampled from the stem cell graft. These receptors were obtained from a human donor who donated a stem cell graft to a child with acute lymphoblastic leukemia.

In this sample, this clonotype turned up many times. The V and J genes are TRBV5-1 and TRBJ2-2; unclear D gene. The CDR3 loop spans 15 amino acids. The V gene lost 1 base and the J gene lost 5 bases, with 12 bases spanning the gap. Germline CDR1 and CDR2: SGHRS and YFSETQ. The CDR3 loop reads CASSLITTNTGELFF. CDR3 sequence (DNA): TGCGCCAGCAGCTTGATAACCACTAATACCGGGGAGCTGTTTTTT.

This clonotype showed up many times. The rearrangement links TRBV20-1 to TRBJ1-4; D is possibly TRBD1 (6 bases). Germline assignment: CDR1 DFQATT and CDR2 SNEGSKA (reference sequence). The CDR3 has 14 amino acids. V dropped 7 bases and J dropped 3 bases, with 15 bases sitting between them. CDR3 residues: CSVPAGTSNEKLFF. The CDR3 nucleotides are TGCAGTGTGCCCGCCGGGACATCTAATGAAAAACTGTTTTTT.

This clonotype has at least ten counts. This chain connects TRBV29-1 to TRBJ2-6; 10 bases align to TRBD1. Germline CDR1 and CDR2: SQVTM and ANQGSEA. After removal of 6 bases from V and 0 bases from J, the junction contained 8 bases not matched to a gene. This CDR3 is 17 amino acids long. The CDR3 nucleotides read TGCAGCGTCAAGAAGACAGGGGGCCGCTCTGGGGCCAACGTCCTGACTTTC. It yields the protein CSVKKTGGRSGANVLTF.

This clonotype was detected only a few times. With a much larger clone just one base away, this may be a read error. The chain carries TRBV20-1 and TRBJ2-3; D assignment may be TRBD1 or TRBD2 (5 bases each). The CDR3 has 14 residues. Per germline, CDR1 DFQATT and CDR2 SNEGSKA (reference sequence). Trimming took 6 bases from V and 6 from J, leaving 19 bases between them. The CDR3 sequence: CSAREGPGCDTQYF. The CDR3 DNA follows: TGCAGTGCCCGAGAGGGGCCGGGGTGCGATACGCAGTATTTT.

The rearrangement links TRBV4-3 to TRBJ1-5, with a weak D call TRBD1 (5 bases). In germline, CDR1 is LGHNA, CDR2 YSLEER. The CDR3 has 14 amino acids. V was clipped by 0 bases and J by 8 bases, with 11 bases between them. The DNA of the CDR3 is TGCGCCAGCAGCCAAGATATGGGGGTAAAGCCCCAGCATTTT. It is translated as CASSQDMGVKPQHF.

This clonotype was seen repeatedly, ten times or more. The J gene is TRBJ1-2, the V gene TRBV7-2; D unclear. Germline CDR1 reads SGHTA; CDR2 reads FQGNSA. The ends were cut back, 5 bases at V and 8 bases at J, with 15 bases in the middle. The CDR3 sequence is 13 residues long. CDR3 DNA sequence: TGTGCCAGCAGCCCTGGGCCACGGGAGGGCTACACCTTC. Translation gives CASSPGPREGYTF.

This clonotype was detected a few times. A much larger clonotype is one base distant, so this may be a read error. The chain employs TRBV9 and TRBJ2-1; 9 bases are shared with TRBD1. Trimming took 3 bases from V and 8 from J; bases not matched to a gene: 9. The CDR3 covers 15 residues. Germline CDR1 and CDR2: SGDLS and YYNGEE. DNA of the CDR3: TGTGCCAGCAGCGACTCGCACAGGGGGCTTTATGAGCAGTTCTTC. This sequence encodes CASSDSHRGLYEQFF.

As to this clonotype: Possible read error: a much larger clone is one base away. The chain recombines TRBV27 with TRBJ2-2; D is unresolved. Germline V lookup: CDR1 MNHEY, CDR2 SMNVEV (reference sequence). The CDR3 covers 11 residues. V gave up 3 bases and J gave up 9 bases, with 5 bases separating them. The CDR3 DNA reads as TGTGCCAGCAGTTTTGGATGGGAGCTGTTTTTT. This gives the protein CASSFGWELFF.

The DNA for the CDR3 is TGTGCCTGCCCGGACATGGAGGGTGTCTATGGCTACACCTTC. Protein sequence: CACPDMEGVYGYTF. V and J are TRBV30 and TRBJ1-2, with D perhaps TRBD1 (5 bases). This CDR3 is 14 amino acids long. Trimming shortened V by 6 bases and J by 4 bases, and 18 bases separated the two germline ends. Looked up from germline, CDR1 is GTSNPN and CDR2 is SVGIG (reference sequence).

Ten or more counts support this clonotype. The V call is TRBV11-2, the J call TRBJ1-2, with D possibly being TRBD1 (5 bases). Germline CDR1 reads SGHAT; CDR2 reads FQNNGV. V lost 3 bases and J 4 bases, leaving 15 bases between the germline ends. CDR3 length: 15 residues. CDR3 nucleotide sequence: TGTGCCAGCAGCTTCCGGGCCCTTGGGGGCTATGGCTACACCTTC. Translating it yields CASSFRALGGYGYTF.

The table lists this clonotype with many counts. The V gene is TRBV5-1, the J gene TRBJ2-7; 11 bases fit TRBD1. Germline V lookup: CDR1 SGHRS, CDR2 YFSETQ. This CDR3 spans 14 amino acids. The V and J ends lost 8 bases and 6 bases, in that order; junction bases with no gene match: 10. CDR3 nucleotide sequence: TGCGCCAGTGGACTCGGGACAGGGGGGACCGAGCAGTACTTC. Protein sequence: CASGLGTGGTEQYF.

This clonotype was seen repeatedly, ten times or more. The V and J genes are TRBV19 and TRBJ1-6; D is uncertain. The V gene's germline CDR1 is LNHDA and CDR2 SQIVND (reference sequence). V lost 6 bases, J lost 9 bases, and 18 bases lay in between. The CDR3 contains 15 residues. CDR3 coding DNA: TGTGCCAGTAGCCAAGAGGAGGGCATCAGTTCACCCCTCCACTTT. This translates into CASSQEEGISSPLHF.

This clonotype was seen repeatedly, ten times or more. V is TRBV24-1 and J is TRBJ2-1; a weak D match, TRBD1 (5 bases). The CDR3 runs to 12 residues. V was cut by 9 bases and J by 3 bases, with 8 bases left in between. Germline V CDR1 and CDR2: KGHDR, SFDVKD. Written as DNA, the CDR3 is TGTGCCACCGGGGCCAGCTACAATGAGCAGTTCTTC. It translates to CATGASYNEQFF.

This clonotype came up many times. V usage is TRBV7-6 and J usage is TRBJ2-2, with TRBD2 identical over 10 bases. After removal of 5 bases from V and 7 bases from J, the junction contained 7 bases not matched to a gene. Germline V gene data show CDR1 as SGHVS and CDR2 as FNYEAQ. The CDR3 covers 15 residues. Written as DNA, the CDR3 is TGTGCCAGCAGCCTAGGAGCTAGCGGGGGCGGGGAGCTGTTTTTT. The encoded protein is CASSLGASGGGELFF.

This clonotype has at least ten counts. The chain links TRBV6-5 to TRBJ2-1; 9 bases align to TRBD2. Germline V CDR1 and CDR2: MNHEY, SVGAGI. V trimming: 3 bases; J trimming: 2 bases; junction bases outside the gene matches: 11. The CDR3 runs 18 residues. In nucleotides, the CDR3 is TGTGCCAGCAGTTATATGGCGGGGGGGCCGTCAACCTACAATGAGCAGTTCTTC. Translating gives CASSYMAGGPSTYNEQFF.

V is TRBV6-2 or TRBV6-3 and J is TRBJ2-3; 11 positions agree with TRBD2. V shed 6 bases and J 2 bases; nucleotides not matched to a gene: 4. The CDR3 is made up of 15 amino acids. The germline V gene encodes CDR1 MNHEY and CDR2 SVGEGT. The CDR3 reads CASRSSGGFTDTQYF. The CDR3 bases are TGTGCCAGCAGGTCTAGCGGGGGGTTCACAGATACGCAGTATTTT.

This clonotype was seen ten or more times. The CDR3, as DNA: TGCAGCGTTTCACTGAACACTGAAGCTTTCTTT. The encoded protein is CSVSLNTEAFF. The chain has TRBV29-1 and TRBJ1-1, with D hard to call. The CDR3 sequence is 11 residues long. The V end was cut by 5 bases, the J end by 0 bases, with 4 bases between. Germline lookup yields CDR1 SQVTM and CDR2 ANQGSEA. The full variable domain, completed using reference TRBV29-1 and TRBJ1-1, is SAVISQKPSRDICQRGTSLTIQCQVDSQVTMMFWYRQQPGQSLTLIATANQGSEATYESGFVIDKFPISRPNLTFSTLTVSNMSPEDSSIYLCSVSLNTEAFFGQGTRLTVV.

This clonotype was picked up many times. The V and J genes are TRBV5-1 and TRBJ2-1, with TRBD2 matching over 11 bases. Germline-derived CDR1 and CDR2 are SGHRS and YFSETQ. This CDR3 spans 17 amino acids. V lost 0 bases, J lost 8 bases, and 10 bases stayed unmatched. The CDR3 DNA sequence: TGCGCCAGCAGCTTGGGGGCTACTAGCGGGAGTAGGGATGAGCAGTTCTTC. Its protein is CASSLGATSGSRDEQFF. Based on the CDR3 plus reference TRBV5-1 and TRBJ2-1, the full variable domain is KAGVTQTPRYLIKTRGQQVTLSCSPISGHRSVSWYQQTPGQGLQFLFEYFSETQRNKGNFPGRFSGRQFSNSRSEMNVSTLELGDSALYLCASSLGATSGSRDEQFFGPGTRLTVL.

This clonotype was seen repeatedly, ten times or more. V and J are TRBV29-1 and TRBJ2-7; 7 nucleotides match TRBD1. V dropped 0 bases and J dropped 6; count of bases not matched to a gene: 2. The CDR3 sequence is 12 residues long. The germline V gene encodes CDR1 SQVTM and CDR2 ANQGSEA. For the CDR3, the DNA is TGCAGCGTTGAAGAGACAGGGACCGAGCAGTACTTC. It is translated as CSVEETGTEQYF.

A remark on this clonotype: Being one base from a much bigger clone, this may be a read error. The chain uses TRBV12-3 or TRBV12-4 and TRBJ2-5; D uncertain. The CDR3 has 12 amino acids. V shed 10 bases and J shed 1 base, with 10 bases lying between them. The CDR3 coding sequence is TGTGCCACCAGAGGACCCCAAGAGACCCAGTACTTC. Translated, it gives CATRGPQETQYF.